These T cell receptor beta chains were read from a single sample in a study of stem cell transplantation in POMP-related autoinflammatory disease. Assay used: immunoSEQ multiplex PCR; TCRdb lists only in-frame clones, some missing. The sample holds fewer than 30,000 clones, 82% seen once. The material was CD4+ T cells from PBMCs, obtained before stem cell transplantation. These receptors all stem from a human donor with POMP-related autoinflammation and immune dysregulation (PRAID). The CDR3 runs from the conserved cysteine through the conserved F or W. The D gene is left open where the match is weak. Clone size is given for some rows only: seen once, a few or many times, or a class if the clone is expanded.

V	size	D	J	DNA	CDR3
TRBV6-6	-	TRBD2	TRBJ2-1	TGTGCCAGCAGTTACTCCCTACTAGCGGGGGGCGAGCAGTTCTTC	CASSYSLLAGGEQFF
TRBV28	-	TRBD2	TRBJ2-1	TGTGCCAGCATGTCCACGGGACTAGCGGGAGGTCCGGGTGAGCAGTTCTTC	CASMSTGLAGGPGEQFF
TRBV4-1	-	TRBD2	TRBJ2-1	TGCGCCAGCAGCCAAGGCTCCGGACTAGCGGGGCACAATGAGCAGTTCTTC	CASSQGSGLAGHNEQFF
TRBV10-1	-	TRBD1	TRBJ2-4	TGCGCCAGCAGTGAACGGACAGGCATTTATAACATTCAGTACTTC	CASSERTGIYNIQYF
TRBV9	-	-	TRBJ1-3	TGTGCCAGCAGCGTCACAGGCCTACCCCTCATGAGCTCTGGAAACACCATATATTTT	CASSVTGLPLMSSGNTIYF
TRBV15	-	-	TRBJ2-1	TGTGCCACCAGCAGAGAGGGACAATTGGGGGACAATGAGCAGTTCTTC	CATSREGQLGDNEQFF
TRBV30	-	TRBD2	TRBJ2-7	TGTGCCTGGAGTAGGGTAGGGCTAGCGGGGTCCTACGAGCAGTACTTC	CAWSRVGLAGSYEQYF
TRBV6-5	-	-	TRBJ2-1	TGTGCCAGCAGTTCATCCCCGGGAAGTGAGCAGTTCTTC	CASSSSPGSEQFF
TRBV5-4	-	-	TRBJ2-1	TGTGCCAGCAGCCTCCCCGGACCCAGCTCCTACAATGAGCAGTTCTTC	CASSLPGPSSYNEQFF
TRBV4-1	-	-	TRBJ2-7	TGCGCCAGCAGCCAAGATCCTGGGGTAATATCCTACGAGCAGTACTTC	CASSQDPGVISYEQYF
TRBV5-8	once	TRBD1	TRBJ2-1	TGTGCCAGCAGCCCCGCCGACTGGACAGGGGCAAGCGGCTACAATGAGCAGTTCTTC	CASSPADWTGASGYNEQFF
TRBV10-3	-	TRBD1	TRBJ2-7	TGTGCCATCAGTGAGTCGGGACAGTCCTACGAGCAGTACTTC	CAISESGQSYEQYF
TRBV5-1	-	-	TRBJ2-1	TGCGCCAGCAGCATGGATACGAGCTCCTACAATGAGCAGTTCTTC	CASSMDTSSYNEQFF
TRBV6-5	-	TRBD1	TRBJ2-7	TGTGCCAGCAGGCAGGGGGCGGGGTCCTACGAGCAGTACTTC	CASRQGAGSYEQYF
TRBV4-1	once	TRBD1	TRBJ2-3	TGCGCCAGCAGCCCGACCCCGGGACAGGGGGCATGGGATACGCAGTATTTT	CASSPTPGQGAWDTQYF
TRBV28	-	-	TRBJ2-7	TGTGCCAGCAGTGGACGGTACGAGCAGTACTTC	CASSGRYEQYF
TRBV10-3	-	-	TRBJ2-3	TGTGCCATCAGTGGAGGGGGGACAGATACGCAGTATTTT	CAISGGGTDTQYF
TRBV19	-	-	TRBJ2-3	TGTGCCAGTAGTATTGTCAGTTTCTACACAGATACGCAGTATTTT	CASSIVSFYTDTQYF
TRBV10-3	once	-	TRBJ2-4	TGTGCCATCAGTGATGACACGAACATTCAGTACTTC	CAISDDTNIQYF
TRBV7-2	-	-	TRBJ2-5	TGTGCCAGCAGCACCTACCCGCAAATCCAAGAGACCCAGTACTTC	CASSTYPQIQETQYF
TRBV10-2	-	-	TRBJ2-5	TGCGCCAGCAGTAATCGGGGACGCTTTAAAGAGACCCAGTACTTC	CASSNRGRFKETQYF
TRBV7-2	few	-	TRBJ1-3	TGTGCCAGCAGCCAACAGGGAAACACCATATATTTT	CASSQQGNTIYF